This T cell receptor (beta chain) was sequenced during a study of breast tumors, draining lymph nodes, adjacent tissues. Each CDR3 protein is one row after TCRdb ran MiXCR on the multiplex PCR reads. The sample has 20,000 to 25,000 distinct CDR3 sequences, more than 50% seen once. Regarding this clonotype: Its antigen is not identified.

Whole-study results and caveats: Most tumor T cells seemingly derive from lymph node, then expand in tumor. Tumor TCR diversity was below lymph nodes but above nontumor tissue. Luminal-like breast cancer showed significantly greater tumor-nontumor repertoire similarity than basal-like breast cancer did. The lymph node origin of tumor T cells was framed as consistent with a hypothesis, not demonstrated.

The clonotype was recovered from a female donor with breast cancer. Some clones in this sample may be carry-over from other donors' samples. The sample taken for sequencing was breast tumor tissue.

The CDR3 here is CASSVGVGSDTQYF. For the CDR3, the DNA is TGTGCCAGCAGCGTAGGGGTCGGATCAGATACGCAGTATTTT. V is TRBV9 and J is TRBJ2-3; D remains ambiguous. Germline-derived CDR1 and CDR2 are SGDLS and YYNGEE. The CDR3 loop spans 14 amino acids. With 0 bases removed from V and 4 bases from J, the gap between germline ends came to 9 bases.